This note documents a single T cell receptor beta chain sequence. This specimen belongs to a study of blood T cell repertoires in COVID-19. Looking at the study overall: Acute and convalescent COVID-19 specimens originated in the United States, Italy and Spain.

Sequenced by immunoSEQ multiplex PCR; TCRdb stores in-frame clones only, minus some. The sample shows approximately 280,000 clones, 90% of them seen only once. Those enrolled, adults aged roughly 18 to 100 years, came from roughly 23 US areas. Cohort allocation depended upon clinical history that participants reported. Germline CDR1 is SEHNR and CDR2 is FQNEAQ (reference sequence). Trimming took 2 bases from V and 5 from J; bases not matched to a gene: 7. CDR3 length: 15 residues. The rearrangement uses TRBV7-9 and TRBJ2-5; the match to TRBD1 covers 8 bases. The sequenced sample consisted of PBMCs or T cells enriched from blood (not recorded which). The clonotype originates from a woman aged 18-29 years with acute COVID-19. The CDR3 protein is CASSLFGQGYETQYF. CDR3 coding DNA: TGTGCCAGCAGCTTATTTGGACAGGGTTACGAGACCCAGTACTTC.